A selection of T cell receptor beta chains follows, all from one sample in a study of T cells in localized non-small cell lung cancer. TCRdb keeps only in-frame clones here, not all; method: immunoSEQ multiplex PCR. The sample contains about 72,000 clones, about four fifths of which appear only once. This sample comprised peripheral blood, obtained before any cancer treatment. The receptors were sampled from a female donor over 55 with stage I lung adenocarcinoma. Both conserved end residues are part of each CDR3. The D gene is left open where the match is weak. Clone size, where shown, is once, few, many, or a class for clones that have expanded.

d_gene: TRBD1; v_gene: TRBV7-9; abundance: NA; j_gene: TRBJ2-5; CDR3aa: CASSLRQGAIDRETQYF; CDR3nt: TGTGCCAGCAGCTTAAGGCAGGGGGCGATAGACAGAGAGACCCAGTACTTC
d_gene: NA; v_gene: TRBV30; abundance: NA; j_gene: TRBJ2-7; CDR3aa: CAGNLGGTPEQYF; CDR3nt: TGTGCCGGCAATCTAGGAGGAACCCCCGAGCAGTACTTC
d_gene: NA; v_gene: TRBV11-2; abundance: NA; j_gene: TRBJ2-7; CDR3aa: CASSLDLRVLGQYF; CDR3nt: TGTGCCAGCAGCTTAGATCTTCGGGTTTTGGGGCAGTACTTC
d_gene: NA; v_gene: TRBV7-2; abundance: NA; j_gene: TRBJ2-1; CDR3aa: CASSLMTGTANEQFF; CDR3nt: TGTGCCAGCAGCTTGATGACCGGGACGGCCAATGAGCAGTTCTTC
d_gene: NA; v_gene: TRBV25-1; abundance: NA; j_gene: TRBJ1-2; CDR3aa: CASSGRDYGYTF; CDR3nt: TGTGCCAGCAGTGGCCGGGACTATGGCTACACCTTC
d_gene: TRBD1; v_gene: TRBV19; abundance: few; j_gene: TRBJ1-3; CDR3aa: CASGNPGQGASGNTIYF; CDR3nt: TGTGCCAGTGGGAATCCGGGACAGGGGGCGAGTGGAAACACCATATATTTT
d_gene: NA; v_gene: TRBV5-1; abundance: NA; j_gene: TRBJ1-2; CDR3aa: CASSPEGNYGYTF; CDR3nt: TGCGCCAGCAGCCCGGAGGGTAACTATGGCTACACCTTC
d_gene: NA; v_gene: TRBV29-1; abundance: NA; j_gene: TRBJ2-2; CDR3aa: CSVPNLQGGELFF; CDR3nt: TGCAGCGTTCCTAACTTACAGGGAGGGGAGCTGTTTTTT
d_gene: NA; v_gene: TRBV7-8; abundance: NA; j_gene: TRBJ1-2; CDR3aa: CASSLGRGEDGYTF; CDR3nt: TGTGCCAGCAGCTTAGGCAGGGGTGAAGATGGCTACACCTTC
d_gene: TRBD2; v_gene: TRBV10-2; abundance: few; j_gene: TRBJ2-3; CDR3aa: CASSDTSDTDTQYF; CDR3nt: TGCGCCAGCAGTGATACTAGCGATACAGATACGCAGTATTTT
d_gene: NA; v_gene: TRBV19; abundance: NA; j_gene: TRBJ2-6; CDR3aa: CASSTLSDSGANVLTF; CDR3nt: TGTGCCAGTAGTACCCTTAGCGACTCTGGGGCCAACGTCCTGACTTTC
d_gene: NA; v_gene: TRBV5-8; abundance: NA; j_gene: TRBJ2-1; CDR3aa: CASTRRTGTVEQFF; CDR3nt: TGTGCCAGCACCCGACGTACAGGGACGGTTGAGCAGTTCTTC
d_gene: TRBD2; v_gene: TRBV6-1; abundance: NA; j_gene: TRBJ2-1; CDR3aa: CASSEEASGVNEQFF; CDR3nt: TGTGCCAGCAGTGAAGAGGCTAGCGGGGTAAATGAGCAGTTCTTC
d_gene: NA; v_gene: TRBV5-1; abundance: NA; j_gene: TRBJ2-7; CDR3aa: CASSLAGSSYEQYF; CDR3nt: TGCGCCAGCAGCTTGGCAGGGAGTTCCTACGAGCAGTACTTC
d_gene: NA; v_gene: TRBV5-1; abundance: NA; j_gene: TRBJ1-4; CDR3aa: CASSLGRRGNEKLFF; CDR3nt: TGCGCCAGCAGCTTGGGGAGGCGAGGAAATGAAAAACTGTTTTTT
d_gene: TRBD1; v_gene: TRBV6-5; abundance: NA; j_gene: TRBJ2-7; CDR3aa: CASRGTGTAVYEQYF; CDR3nt: TGTGCCAGCAGAGGGACAGGGACCGCCGTCTACGAGCAGTACTTC
d_gene: TRBD2; v_gene: TRBV2; abundance: NA; j_gene: TRBJ2-5; CDR3aa: CASSDLAGPQETQYF; CDR3nt: TGTGCCAGCAGTGACCTAGCGGGACCCCAAGAGACCCAGTACTTC
d_gene: NA; v_gene: TRBV6-5; abundance: NA; j_gene: TRBJ2-1; CDR3aa: CASRDNPGDEQFF; CDR3nt: TGTGCCAGCAGGGACAACCCCGGGGATGAGCAGTTCTTC
d_gene: TRBD1; v_gene: TRBV5-4; abundance: NA; j_gene: TRBJ1-2; CDR3aa: CASSRQGGNGYTF; CDR3nt: TGTGCCAGCAGTCGACAGGGGGGAAATGGCTACACCTTC
d_gene: TRBD1; v_gene: TRBV19; abundance: NA; j_gene: TRBJ2-7; CDR3aa: CARRGTGIYEQYF; CDR3nt: TGTGCCCGACGAGGGACAGGGATCTACGAGCAGTACTTC
d_gene: TRBD1; v_gene: TRBV6-1; abundance: NA; j_gene: TRBJ1-2; CDR3aa: CASGQGALKVYGYTF; CDR3nt: TGTGCCAGCGGGCAGGGGGCGCTTAAAGTCTATGGCTACACCTTC
d_gene: NA; v_gene: TRBV11-3; abundance: once; j_gene: TRBJ1-2; CDR3aa: CASSLTSGANGYTF; CDR3nt: TGTGCCAGCAGCTTAACTTCGGGGGCGAACGGCTACACCTTC
d_gene: NA; v_gene: TRBV6-5; abundance: NA; j_gene: TRBJ2-5; CDR3aa: CASSRLQETQYF; CDR3nt: TGTGCCAGCAGCCGTCTTCAAGAGACCCAGTACTTC
d_gene: NA; v_gene: TRBV19; abundance: once; j_gene: TRBJ1-1; CDR3aa: CASSIRGRLAEAFF; CDR3nt: TGTGCCAGTAGTATAAGGGGACGATTAGCTGAAGCTTTCTTT
d_gene: NA; v_gene: TRBV6-5; abundance: once; j_gene: TRBJ2-5; CDR3aa: CASRPGGRETQYF; CDR3nt: TGTGCCAGCCGACCGGGCGGGCGAGAGACCCAGTACTTC
d_gene: NA; v_gene: TRBV11-2; abundance: NA; j_gene: TRBJ2-5; CDR3aa: CASSPGLGRETQYF; CDR3nt: TGTGCCAGCAGCCCGGGACTCGGGCGAGAGACCCAGTACTTC